Listed below are T cell receptor beta chains from one sample, sequenced in a study of CD4 T cells in relation to SARS-CoV-2 and coronaviruses. The assay was immunoSEQ multiplex PCR, and TCRdb's table has in-frame clones only and misses some. Among just under 65,000 clones listed, approximately 94% were seen once. Sequenced material: naive CD4+ T cells from PBMCs. The origin of the receptors is a human donor in good health. Each CDR3 is given with its conserved first and last residue. Each record gives: clone size, V gene, J gene, D gene, CDR3 DNA, CDR3 protein. D genes are given only for firm matches. Clone size is not always given. Where it is, it says once, few, many or a class for expanded clones.

-,TRBV5-1,TRBJ2-1,-,TGCGCCAGCAATTGGGGGGCGAATGAGCAGTTCTTC,CASNWGANEQFF
-,TRBV6-5,TRBJ1-2,TRBD1,TGTGCCAGCAGTATGGACAGGGTCGGTGGCTACACCTTC,CASSMDRVGGYTF
-,TRBV10-2,TRBJ2-2,-,TGCGCCAGCAGCCAGGGGGGATCCGGGGAGCTGTTTTTT,CASSQGGSGELFF
-,TRBV18,TRBJ2-1,-,TGTGCCAGCTCACTGATCAGCTACAATGAGCAGTTCTTC,CASSLISYNEQFF
-,TRBV11-2,TRBJ2-5,TRBD1,TGTGCCAGCAGCTTGTTGACAGGGATGTCGAAGGAGACCCAGTACTTC,CASSLLTGMSKETQYF
-,TRBV12-3/TRBV12-4,TRBJ2-2,-,TGTGCCAGCAGTACTACGGCGGAGCTGTTTTTT,CASSTTAELFF
-,TRBV9,TRBJ2-7,TRBD2,TGTGCCAGCAGCGTACGAGCGGGAGGTGGCGAGCAGTACTTC,CASSVRAGGGEQYF
-,TRBV6-5,TRBJ1-5,TRBD1,TGTGCCAGCGGGGACAGGGGACTACAGCCCCAGCATTTT,CASGDRGLQPQHF
-,TRBV12-3/TRBV12-4,TRBJ1-5,-,TGTGCCAGCAGCTGGGGGACCAATCAGCCCCAGCATTTT,CASSWGTNQPQHF
-,TRBV10-3,TRBJ2-5,-,TGTGCCATCAGGGGGACTGCCGGGGAGACCCAGTACTTC,CAIRGTAGETQYF
-,TRBV6-6,TRBJ2-1,-,TGTGCCAGCAGGACCGACTGGACCAATGAGCAGTTCTTC,CASRTDWTNEQFF
-,TRBV18,TRBJ2-7,TRBD1,TGTGCCAGCTCACCACCGATCAGGGGGACCACTTTGGGCAAGCAGTACTTC,CASSPPIRGTTLGKQYF
-,TRBV7-6,TRBJ2-5,-,TGTGCCAGCAGCTTAAGGTCGCAAAGCGTTGTCCAAGAGACCCAGTACTTC,CASSLRSQSVVQETQYF
-,TRBV3-1/TRBV3-2,TRBJ1-1,-,TGTGCCAGCAGCCTCAGGGGCGGGGGCGACGCTGAAGCTTTCTTT,CASSLRGGGDAEAFF
-,TRBV15,TRBJ1-5,-,TGTGCCACCAGCAGGGGGGGCAGCTCTAGCAATCAGCCCCAGCATTTT,CATSRGGSSSNQPQHF
few,TRBV24-1,TRBJ2-1,TRBD1,TGTGCCACGAGTGAGGTGGGGACAGGGGATCATGAGCAGTTCTTC,CATSEVGTGDHEQFF
-,TRBV4-2,TRBJ2-7,TRBD2,TGTGCCAGCAGCCAATCTCCGGGACTAGCGGGGTACGAGCAGTACTTC,CASSQSPGLAGYEQYF
-,TRBV9,TRBJ1-5,-,TGTGCCAGCAGCGTAACAGGTAGCAATCAGCCCCAGCATTTT,CASSVTGSNQPQHF
-,TRBV21-1,TRBJ1-1,-,TGTGCCAGCAGCAAAGTGGAGGGGACGAACACTGAAGCTTTCTTT,CASSKVEGTNTEAFF
-,TRBV11-2,TRBJ2-2,TRBD2,TGTGCCAGCAGCCCTAAATCTAGACTAGCGGGATACACCGGGGAGCTGTTTTTT,CASSPKSRLAGYTGELFF
-,TRBV2,TRBJ2-7,-,TGTGCCAGCAGTGGGTACGAGCAGTACTTC,CASSGYEQYF
-,TRBV7-9,TRBJ2-1,TRBD1,TGTGCCAGCAGCTTAGAGGCAGGGGGCTACAATGAGCAGTTCTTC,CASSLEAGGYNEQFF
few,TRBV5-1,TRBJ2-7,-,TGCGCCAGCAGCTTGGATGTAGGGAGACGTGGCGAGCAGTACTTC,CASSLDVGRRGEQYF
-,TRBV19,TRBJ1-2,-,TGTGCCAGTAGCAGAACCGGGACACCTAACTATGGCTACACCTTC,CASSRTGTPNYGYTF
once,TRBV19,TRBJ2-7,-,TGTGCCAGTAGTAACCCCCCCTGGCGCGGGAACTACGAGCAGTACTTC,CASSNPPWRGNYEQYF
once,TRBV18,TRBJ2-7,-,TGTGCCAGCTCACCAACGCCCGGGATCTACGAGCAGTACTTC,CASSPTPGIYEQYF
-,TRBV10-3,TRBJ2-7,-,TGTGCCATCAGTGCTTCCTACGAGCAGTACTTC,CAISASYEQYF
-,TRBV9,TRBJ2-1,-,TGTGCCAGCAGCGAAAGACGGGAATCGAATGAGCAGTTCTTC,CASSERRESNEQFF
-,TRBV28,TRBJ2-5,TRBD2,TGTGCCAGCAGCGGGGGAGGGAGTTCCAGAGAGACCCAGTACTTC,CASSGGGSSRETQYF
-,TRBV5-4,TRBJ1-6,-,TGTGCCAGCAGCTTCTTTGATGGGGTCGAGGATTCACCCCTCCACTTT,CASSFFDGVEDSPLHF
-,TRBV6-5,TRBJ1-2,-,TGTGCCAGCAGTTACTCGAATCGGGGAAGCGGCTATGGCTACACCTTC,CASSYSNRGSGYGYTF
once,TRBV7-2,TRBJ2-3,-,TGTGCCAGCAGCTTGGATCAGGGTCCAGATACGCAGTATTTT,CASSLDQGPDTQYF
-,TRBV7-2,TRBJ1-2,TRBD1,TGTGCCAGCAGCTTCCCGGGGACAGTTGGCTACACCTTC,CASSFPGTVGYTF
-,TRBV7-9,TRBJ1-1,-,TGTGCCAGCGGGGGTGGGCCAACTGAAGCTTTCTTT,CASGGGPTEAFF
-,TRBV11-2,TRBJ2-1,-,TGTGCCAGCAGCCCATGGCGATCTCACTCCTACAATGAGCAGTTCTTC,CASSPWRSHSYNEQFF
-,TRBV28,TRBJ2-3,TRBD1,TGTGCCAGCAGTGCCCCAGGGGGAAACACAGATACGCAGTATTTT,CASSAPGGNTDTQYF
-,TRBV6-2/TRBV6-3,TRBJ2-1,TRBD2,TGTGCCAGCAGTTACTCGAGCGGGGCGCTCGGGGGTGAGCAGTTCTTC,CASSYSSGALGGEQFF
-,TRBV5-6,TRBJ2-5,TRBD2,TGTGCCAGCAGCTTGCTCAGCGGGGGGAGCCAAGAGACCCAGTACTTC,CASSLLSGGSQETQYF
once,TRBV7-9,TRBJ2-5,-,TGTGCCAGCAGCTTAGTGGCAACGGAGACCCAGTACTTC,CASSLVATETQYF
once,TRBV6-5,TRBJ1-6,-,TGTGCCAGCAGTTACTCGATACAGTCAGATAATTCACCCCTCCACTTT,CASSYSIQSDNSPLHF
-,TRBV5-6,TRBJ2-3,TRBD2,TGTGCCAGCAGCTCCGTTAGCGGGAGGGACTCCTTCCGCACAGATACGCAGTATTTT,CASSSVSGRDSFRTDTQYF
-,TRBV11-2,TRBJ2-5,TRBD1,TGTGCCAGCAGGCCCCCGGGACAGACCCCAGAGACCCAGTACTTC,CASRPPGQTPETQYF
-,TRBV7-3,TRBJ1-4,-,TGTGCCAGCAGCCGCACAGGGTCGAATGAAAAACTGTTTTTT,CASSRTGSNEKLFF
-,TRBV27,TRBJ1-6,-,TGTGCCAGCAGTTTCGACAGGATTGCACCCCTCCACTTT,CASSFDRIAPLHF
once,TRBV18,TRBJ2-5,TRBD1,TGTGCCAGCTCCGTACAGGGGCGGGAGACCCAGTACTTC,CASSVQGRETQYF
-,TRBV6-5,TRBJ2-1,TRBD2,TGTGCCAGCAGTAAATGGACTAGCGGGAGGGATGAGCAGTTCTTC,CASSKWTSGRDEQFF
-,TRBV6-5,TRBJ2-7,TRBD2,TGTGCCAGCAGTTACATGACTAGCGGGAGGCGCTACGAGCAGTACTTC,CASSYMTSGRRYEQYF
-,TRBV5-1,TRBJ2-3,TRBD1,TGCGCCAGCAGCTTGAGCAGGGGGAAGACAGATACGCAGTATTTT,CASSLSRGKTDTQYF
-,TRBV27,TRBJ1-2,TRBD1,TGTGCCAGCAGTTCGACAGGGGGGAATGGCTACACCTTC,CASSSTGGNGYTF
-,TRBV2,TRBJ2-1,TRBD2,TGTGCCAGCAGGCCGGGACAGCTAAAAACCGGGACTAGCGGGAGGATGTCCTACAATGAGCAGTTCTTC,CASRPGQLKTGTSGRMSYNEQFF
-,TRBV28,TRBJ2-7,TRBD2,TGTGCCAGCAGTTCTCCGACTAGCGGGAGGGCCTATAGTTTCGAGCAGTACTTC,CASSSPTSGRAYSFEQYF
-,TRBV2,TRBJ2-1,-,TGTGCCAGCAGTGATCGCGGAACCCGGAGTAAAAATGAGCAGTTCTTC,CASSDRGTRSKNEQFF
-,TRBV3-1/TRBV3-2,TRBJ2-1,-,TGTGCCAGCAGCCAAAATAGCGCGAGAGCCCGCTCCTACAATGAGCAGTTCTTC,CASSQNSARARSYNEQFF